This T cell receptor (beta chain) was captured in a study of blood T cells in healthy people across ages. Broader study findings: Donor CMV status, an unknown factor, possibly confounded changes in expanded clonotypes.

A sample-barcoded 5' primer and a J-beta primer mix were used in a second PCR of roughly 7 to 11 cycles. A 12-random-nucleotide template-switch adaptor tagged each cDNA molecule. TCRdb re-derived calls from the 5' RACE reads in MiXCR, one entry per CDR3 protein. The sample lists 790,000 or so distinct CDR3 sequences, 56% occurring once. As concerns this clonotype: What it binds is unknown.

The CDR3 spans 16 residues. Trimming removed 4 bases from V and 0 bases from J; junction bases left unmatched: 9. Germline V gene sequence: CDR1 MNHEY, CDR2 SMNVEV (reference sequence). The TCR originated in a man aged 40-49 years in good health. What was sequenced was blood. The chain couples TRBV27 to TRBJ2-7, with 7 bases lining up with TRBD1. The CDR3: CASSCSGTASSYEQYF. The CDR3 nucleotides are TGTGCCAGCAGTTGCTCCGGGACAGCGAGCTCCTACGAGCAGTACTTC.